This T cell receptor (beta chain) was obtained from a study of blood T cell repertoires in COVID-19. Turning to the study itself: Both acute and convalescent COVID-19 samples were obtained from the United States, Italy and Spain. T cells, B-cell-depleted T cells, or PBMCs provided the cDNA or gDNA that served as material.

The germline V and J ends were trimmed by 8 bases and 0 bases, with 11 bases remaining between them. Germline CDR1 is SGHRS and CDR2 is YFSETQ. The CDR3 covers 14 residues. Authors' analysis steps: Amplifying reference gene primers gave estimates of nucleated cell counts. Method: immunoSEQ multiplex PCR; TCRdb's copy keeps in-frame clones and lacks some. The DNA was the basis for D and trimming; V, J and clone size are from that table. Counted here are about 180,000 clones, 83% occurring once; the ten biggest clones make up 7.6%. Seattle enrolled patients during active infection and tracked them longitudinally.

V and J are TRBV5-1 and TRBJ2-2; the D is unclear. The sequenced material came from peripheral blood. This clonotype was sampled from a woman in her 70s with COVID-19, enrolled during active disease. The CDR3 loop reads CASLGITNTGELFF. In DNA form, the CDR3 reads TGCGCCAGTCTAGGCATCACGAACACCGGGGAGCTGTTTTTT.